Listed below are T cell receptor beta chains from one sample, sequenced in a study of cytomegalovirus exposure and HLA in healthy donors. Data came from immunoSEQ multiplex PCR; TCRdb stores just in-frame clones and leaves some out. Here the sample spans 200,000 to 300,000 clones, over 75% being singletons. The source material was PBMCs. Source of these receptors: a man between 18 and 29 years old in good health and CMV-seropositive. Both conserved end residues are part of each CDR3. Fields, in order: J gene, clone size, V gene, D gene, CDR3 DNA, CDR3 protein. D genes are given only for firm matches. Size is omitted from some rows. Given values are once, few, many or a class for expanded clones.

>TRBJ2-7|once|TRBV5-1|TRBD1
TGCGCCAGCAGCCCCGGACAGGGCCCACACGAGCAGTACTTC
CASSPGQGPHEQYF
>TRBJ1-5|-|TRBV10-3|TRBD1
TGTGCCACGGGACAGGGTAGAGATCAGCCCCAGCATTTT
CATGQGRDQPQHF
>TRBJ1-4|-|TRBV29-1|-
TGCAGCGTTGAAGGCATACAGGGCTCTTATGAAAAACTGTTTTTT
CSVEGIQGSYEKLFF
>TRBJ2-2|few|TRBV7-2|-
TGTGCCAGCAGCCCAAACAGTTATCCGAACACCGGGGAGCTGTTTTTT
CASSPNSYPNTGELFF
>TRBJ2-3|-|TRBV9|-
TGTGCCAGCAGCGTAGATGGGGGGTTAGGTACAGATACGCAGTATTTT
CASSVDGGLGTDTQYF
>TRBJ2-7|-|TRBV2|TRBD2
TGTGCCAGCCTTCGACTAGCGGAAGACTACGAGCAGTACTTC
CASLRLAEDYEQYF
>TRBJ1-2|-|TRBV28|TRBD1
TGTGCCAGCAGTCCAGTGACAGGGGGTACCTATGGCTACACCTTC
CASSPVTGGTYGYTF
>TRBJ1-2|few|TRBV4-1|-
TGCGCCAGCAGCCAAGATCGCTCAGGCTATGGCTACACCTTC
CASSQDRSGYGYTF
>TRBJ2-4|-|TRBV6-1|TRBD1
TGTGCCAGCAGTGATACGACAGGGGGATATGACATTCAGTACTTC
CASSDTTGGYDIQYF
>TRBJ2-7|-|TRBV6-5|TRBD1
TGTGCCAGCAGTTATCGGACAGGGGGCTACGAGCAGTACTTC
CASSYRTGGYEQYF
>TRBJ2-2|-|TRBV5-1|-
TGCGCCAGCAGCGTGAAGTTGGAGGGTTACACCGGGGAGCTGTTTTTT
CASSVKLEGYTGELFF
>TRBJ1-4|-|TRBV19|TRBD1
TGTGCCAGTAGTGTCCGGGACAGGGGTGTTGAAAAACTGTTTTTT
CASSVRDRGVEKLFF
>TRBJ2-6|-|TRBV2|-
TGTGCCAGCAATCCGGACAGCCAGGCCAACGTCCTGACTTTC
CASNPDSQANVLTF
>TRBJ2-7|-|TRBV29-1|-
TGCAGCGTTAGCGAGGGCAGACTCTACGAGCAGTACTTC
CSVSEGRLYEQYF
>TRBJ2-1|-|TRBV4-3|-
TGCGCCAGCAGCCATGACTGGATCTCCTACAATGAGCAGTTCTTC
CASSHDWISYNEQFF
>TRBJ2-5|-|TRBV14|TRBD1
TGTGCCAGCAGCCAACGGGACAGGGGATGGTACCAAGAGACCCAGTACTTC
CASSQRDRGWYQETQYF
>TRBJ2-7|-|TRBV18|-
TGTGCCAGCTCACCACCGGCGGGGATATCCTACGAGCAGTACTTC
CASSPPAGISYEQYF